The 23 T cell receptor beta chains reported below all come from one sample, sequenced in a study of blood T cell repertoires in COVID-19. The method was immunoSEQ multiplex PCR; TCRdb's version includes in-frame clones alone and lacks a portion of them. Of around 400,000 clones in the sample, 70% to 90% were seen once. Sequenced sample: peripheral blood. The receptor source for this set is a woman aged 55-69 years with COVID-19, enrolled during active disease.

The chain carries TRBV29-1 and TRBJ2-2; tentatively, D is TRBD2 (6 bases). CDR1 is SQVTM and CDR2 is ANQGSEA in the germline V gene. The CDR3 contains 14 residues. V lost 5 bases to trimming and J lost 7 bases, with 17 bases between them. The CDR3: CSVLVSRAGGELFF. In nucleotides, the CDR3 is TGCAGCGTTCTGGTTTCACGAGCGGGCGGGGAGCTGTTTTTT.

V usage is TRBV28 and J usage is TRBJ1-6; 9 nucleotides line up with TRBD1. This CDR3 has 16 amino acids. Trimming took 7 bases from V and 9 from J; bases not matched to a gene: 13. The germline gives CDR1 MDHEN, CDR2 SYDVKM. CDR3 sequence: CASKRDRELRSSPLHF. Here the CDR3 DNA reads TGTGCCAGCAAACGGGACAGGGAGCTTCGGTCTTCACCCCTCCACTTT. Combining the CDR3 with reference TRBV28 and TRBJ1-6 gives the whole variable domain DVKVTQSSRYLVKRTGEKVFLECVQDMDHENMFWYRQDPGLGLRLIYFSYDVKMKEKGDIPEGYSVSREKKERFSLILESASTNQTSMYLCASKRDRELRSSPLHFGNGTRLTVT.

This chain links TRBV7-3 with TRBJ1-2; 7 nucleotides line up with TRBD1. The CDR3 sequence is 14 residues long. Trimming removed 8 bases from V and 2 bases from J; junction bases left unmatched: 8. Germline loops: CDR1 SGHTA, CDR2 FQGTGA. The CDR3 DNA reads TGTGCCAGCTCACAGGGGACCTCAAACTATGGCTACACCTTC. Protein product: CASSQGTSNYGYTF.

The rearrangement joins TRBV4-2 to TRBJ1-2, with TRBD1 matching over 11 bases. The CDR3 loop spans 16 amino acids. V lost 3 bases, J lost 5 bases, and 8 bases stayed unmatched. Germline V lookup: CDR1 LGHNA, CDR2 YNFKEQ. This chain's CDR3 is CASSHDGQGARYGYTF. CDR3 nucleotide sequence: TGTGCCAGCAGCCACGACGGACAGGGGGCACGATATGGCTACACCTTC.

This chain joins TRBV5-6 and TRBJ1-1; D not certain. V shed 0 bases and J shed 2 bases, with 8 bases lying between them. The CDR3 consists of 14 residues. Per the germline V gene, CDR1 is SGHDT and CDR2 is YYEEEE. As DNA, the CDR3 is TGTGCCAGCAGCTTGGACTCCTTCAACACTGAAGCTTTCTTT. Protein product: CASSLDSFNTEAFF.

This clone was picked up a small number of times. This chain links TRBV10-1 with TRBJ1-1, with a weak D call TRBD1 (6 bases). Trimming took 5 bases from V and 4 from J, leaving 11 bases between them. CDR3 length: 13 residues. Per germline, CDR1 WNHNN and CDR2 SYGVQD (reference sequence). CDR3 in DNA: TGCGCCAGCAGTCGAGGGGGAAGCACTGAAGCTTTCTTT. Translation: CASSRGGSTEAFF.

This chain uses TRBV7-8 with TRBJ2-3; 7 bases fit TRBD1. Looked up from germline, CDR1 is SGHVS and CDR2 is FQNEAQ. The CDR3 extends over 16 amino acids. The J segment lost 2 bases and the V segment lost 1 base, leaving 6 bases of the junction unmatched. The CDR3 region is CASSLGLDRITDTQYF. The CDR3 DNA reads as TGTGCCAGCAGCTTAGGTCTGGACAGGATCACAGATACGCAGTATTTT. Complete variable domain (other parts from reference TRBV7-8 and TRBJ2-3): GAGVSQSPRYKVAKRGQDVALRCDPISGHVSLFWYQQALGQGPEFLTYFQNEAQLDKSGLPSDRFFAERPEGSVSTLKIQRTQQEDSAVYLCASSLGLDRITDTQYFGPGTRLTVL.

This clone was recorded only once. The CDR3 is CASSLGPGEGWNTEAFF. DNA for the CDR3: TGTGCCAGCAGCTTAGGACCCGGGGAGGGGTGGAACACTGAAGCTTTCTTT. The chain combines TRBV7-2 with TRBJ1-1, with D possibly being TRBD1 (5 bases). CDR1 and CDR2 from the germline V gene are SGHTA and FQGNSA. Trimming took off 1 base at V and 1 base at J, with 16 bases between the two ends. The CDR3 extends over 17 amino acids.

CDR3 protein: CASSVDTSRDEQFF. In DNA form, the CDR3 reads TGTGCCAGCAGCGTAGACACTAGCAGGGATGAGCAGTTCTTC. The V gene is TRBV9, the J gene TRBJ2-1; a weak D match, TRBD2 (6 bases). CDR1 is SGDLS, CDR2 YYNGEE, per germline. Trimming cost V 0 bases and J 8 bases, with 12 bases left between them. This CDR3 has 14 amino acids.

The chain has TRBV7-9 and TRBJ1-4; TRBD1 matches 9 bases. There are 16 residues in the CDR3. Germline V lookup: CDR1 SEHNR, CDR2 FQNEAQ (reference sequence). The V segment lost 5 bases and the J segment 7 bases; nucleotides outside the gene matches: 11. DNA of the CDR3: TGTGCCAGCAGCCCAAGAGCCGGGACAGGGAGTGAAAAACTGTTTTTT. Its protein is CASSPRAGTGSEKLFF.

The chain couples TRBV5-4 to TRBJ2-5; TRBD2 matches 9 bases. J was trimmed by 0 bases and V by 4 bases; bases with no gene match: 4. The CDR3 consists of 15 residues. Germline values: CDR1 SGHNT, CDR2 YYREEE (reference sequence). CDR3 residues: CASSRSGSYQETQYF. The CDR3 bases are TGTGCCAGCAGCCGTAGCGGGAGCTACCAAGAGACCCAGTACTTC.

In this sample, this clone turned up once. The DNA of the CDR3 is TGTGCCAGCAGCTGGGGACAGGGATTGGCAAACACCATATATTTT. As protein: CASSWGQGLANTIYF. The chain joins TRBV5-6 to TRBJ1-3, with 9 bases that match TRBD1. Per germline, CDR1 SGHDT and CDR2 YYEEEE. After removal of 3 bases from V and 6 bases from J, the junction contained 7 bases not matched to a gene. CDR3 length equals 15 residues.

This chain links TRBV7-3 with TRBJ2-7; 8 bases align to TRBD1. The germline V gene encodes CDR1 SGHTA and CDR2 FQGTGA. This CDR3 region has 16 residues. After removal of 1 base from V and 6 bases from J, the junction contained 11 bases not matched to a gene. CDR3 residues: CASSLIFRQGAPEQYF. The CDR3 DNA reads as TGTGCCAGCAGCTTAATTTTCCGGCAGGGGGCGCCCGAGCAGTACTTC.

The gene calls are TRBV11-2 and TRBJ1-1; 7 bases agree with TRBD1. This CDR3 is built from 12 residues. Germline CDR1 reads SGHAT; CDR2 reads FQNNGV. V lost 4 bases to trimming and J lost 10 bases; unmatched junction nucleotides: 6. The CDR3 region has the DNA TGTGCCAGCAGCTCGACAGGGCTGGGAGCTTTCTTT. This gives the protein CASSSTGLGAFF.

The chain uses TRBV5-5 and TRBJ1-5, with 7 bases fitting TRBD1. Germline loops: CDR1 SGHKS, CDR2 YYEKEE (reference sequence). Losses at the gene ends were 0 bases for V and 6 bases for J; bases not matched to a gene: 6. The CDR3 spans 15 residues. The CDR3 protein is CASSLEGAGAQPQHF. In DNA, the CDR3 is TGTGCCAGCAGCTTGGAGGGGGCAGGGGCTCAGCCCCAGCATTTT.

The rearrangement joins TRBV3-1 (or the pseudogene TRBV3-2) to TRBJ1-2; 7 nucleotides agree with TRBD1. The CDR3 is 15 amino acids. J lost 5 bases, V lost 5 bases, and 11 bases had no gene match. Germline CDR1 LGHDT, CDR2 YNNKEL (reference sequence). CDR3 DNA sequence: TGTGCCAGCAGCGCCGGGACAGATTCCTCTTATGGCTACACCTTC. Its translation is CASSAGTDSSYGYTF.

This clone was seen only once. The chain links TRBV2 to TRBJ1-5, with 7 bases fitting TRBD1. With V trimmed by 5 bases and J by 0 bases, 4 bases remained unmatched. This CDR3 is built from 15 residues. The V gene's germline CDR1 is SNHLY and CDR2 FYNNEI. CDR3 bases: TGTGCCAGCAGTTTGGGACAGACTAGCAATCAGCCCCAGCATTTT. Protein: CASSLGQTSNQPQHF.

In DNA, the CDR3 is TGTGCCAGCAGCCCTCACGGGACAGGGGTAACAGATACGCAGTATTTT. Amino acids: CASSPHGTGVTDTQYF. The chain links TRBV28 to TRBJ2-3; 10 bases are a match to TRBD1. From germline, CDR1 is MDHEN and CDR2 SYDVKM. V dropped 6 bases and J dropped 3; count of bases not matched to a gene: 9. The CDR3 has 16 residues.

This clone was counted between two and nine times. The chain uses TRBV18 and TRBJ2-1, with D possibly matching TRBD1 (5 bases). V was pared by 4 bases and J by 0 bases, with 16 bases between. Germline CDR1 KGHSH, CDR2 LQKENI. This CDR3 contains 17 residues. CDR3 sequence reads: CASSLESGLSSYNEQFF. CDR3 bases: TGTGCCAGCTCACTTGAATCAGGGCTAAGCTCCTACAATGAGCAGTTCTTC.

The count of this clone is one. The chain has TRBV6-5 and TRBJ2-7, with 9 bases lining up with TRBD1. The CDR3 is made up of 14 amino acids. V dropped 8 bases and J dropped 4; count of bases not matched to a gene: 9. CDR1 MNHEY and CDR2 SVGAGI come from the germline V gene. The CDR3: CASGKGQGGYEQYF. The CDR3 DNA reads TGTGCCAGCGGAAAGGGACAGGGTGGTTACGAGCAGTACTTC.

The CDR3 DNA is TGTGCCAGCAGTTACTCTGGGGGCCTGAACACTGAAGCTTTCTTT. This gives the protein CASSYSGGLNTEAFF. This chain connects TRBV6-2 or TRBV6-3 to TRBJ1-1, with D tentatively TRBD1 (6 bases). The germline V gene encodes CDR1 MNHEY and CDR2 SVGEGT. The CDR3 runs to 15 residues. The V gene lost 0 bases and the J gene lost 0 bases, with 8 bases spanning the gap.

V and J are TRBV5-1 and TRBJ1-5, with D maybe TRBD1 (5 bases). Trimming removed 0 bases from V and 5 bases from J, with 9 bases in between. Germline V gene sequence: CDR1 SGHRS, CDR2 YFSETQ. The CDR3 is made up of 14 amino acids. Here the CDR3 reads CASSLDGGDQPQHF. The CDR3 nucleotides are TGCGCCAGCAGCTTGGACGGGGGAGATCAGCCCCAGCATTTT.

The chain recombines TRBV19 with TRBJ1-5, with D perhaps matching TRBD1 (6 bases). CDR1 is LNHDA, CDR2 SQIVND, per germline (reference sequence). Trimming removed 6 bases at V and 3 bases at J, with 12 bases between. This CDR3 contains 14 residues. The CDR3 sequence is CASRRTDYNQPQHF. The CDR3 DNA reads TGTGCCAGTAGAAGGACAGACTACAATCAGCCCCAGCATTTT.